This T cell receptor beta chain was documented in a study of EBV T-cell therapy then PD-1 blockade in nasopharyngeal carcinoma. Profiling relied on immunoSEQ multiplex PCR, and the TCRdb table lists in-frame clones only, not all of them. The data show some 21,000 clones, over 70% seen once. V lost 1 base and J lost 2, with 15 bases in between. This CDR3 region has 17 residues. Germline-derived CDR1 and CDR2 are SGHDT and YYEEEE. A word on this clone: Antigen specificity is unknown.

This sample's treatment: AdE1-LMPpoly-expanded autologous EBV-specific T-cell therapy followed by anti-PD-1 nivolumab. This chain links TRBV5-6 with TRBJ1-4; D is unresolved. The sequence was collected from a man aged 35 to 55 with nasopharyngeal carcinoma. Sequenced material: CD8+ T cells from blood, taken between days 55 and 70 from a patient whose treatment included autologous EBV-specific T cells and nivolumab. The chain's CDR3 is CASSLWFSADTNEKLFF. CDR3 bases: TGTGCCAGCAGCTTGTGGTTTTCGGCAGACACTAATGAAAAACTGTTTTTT.